This T cell receptor (beta chain) was sequenced during a study of identical twins. Study-level findings and limits: Low generation-probability sequences were in excess among twin-shared out-of-frame alpha sequences.

V lost 2 bases and J 0 bases, leaving 13 bases between the germline ends. The CDR3 totals 16 residues. Germline CDR1 reads SGHVS; CDR2 reads FQNEAQ. In its sample, this clonotype was seen many times. Its antigen is unidentified. One entry per CDR3 protein results from TCRdb running MiXCR on the 5' RACE reads. The table includes 350,000 to 450,000 distinct CDR3 sequences, under 20% detected once. Everyone who donated was a healthy Caucasian. The chain has TRBV7-8 and TRBJ1-1; D not certain. The sample taken for sequencing was naive T cells sorted from blood. The source of this sequence is a man over 45 in good health. The chain's CDR3 is CASSLTSPRVNTEAFF. The CDR3 DNA reads as TGTGCCAGCAGCTTAACGAGCCCCCGGGTGAACACTGAAGCTTTCTTT.